This note documents a single T cell receptor beta chain sequence. Original methodology: By means of reference gene primer amplification, nucleated cell counts were estimated. Using immunoSEQ multiplex PCR, the repertoire was profiled, and TCRdb retains in-frame clones only, with some absent. V, J and clone size were drawn from that table, and D and trimming were deduced from the DNA. The sample shows approximately 71,000 clones, about nine tenths of them seen only once. The CDR3 runs to 18 residues. Germline assignment: CDR1 GTSNPN and CDR2 SVGIG (reference sequence). V was clipped by 0 bases and J by 5 bases; unmatched bases: 17. This entry comes from a study of blood T cell repertoires in COVID-19.

The material sequenced was peripheral blood. The chain joins TRBV30 to TRBJ1-1; TRBD1 aligns across 8 bases. The source of this sequence is a woman aged 18-30 years with acute or convalescent COVID-19. The CDR3 bases are TGTGCCTGGAGTGTAATGTTGGTTCGTCAGGGGGCTAAAACTGAAGCTTTCTTT. Protein sequence: CAWSVMLVRQGAKTEAFF.